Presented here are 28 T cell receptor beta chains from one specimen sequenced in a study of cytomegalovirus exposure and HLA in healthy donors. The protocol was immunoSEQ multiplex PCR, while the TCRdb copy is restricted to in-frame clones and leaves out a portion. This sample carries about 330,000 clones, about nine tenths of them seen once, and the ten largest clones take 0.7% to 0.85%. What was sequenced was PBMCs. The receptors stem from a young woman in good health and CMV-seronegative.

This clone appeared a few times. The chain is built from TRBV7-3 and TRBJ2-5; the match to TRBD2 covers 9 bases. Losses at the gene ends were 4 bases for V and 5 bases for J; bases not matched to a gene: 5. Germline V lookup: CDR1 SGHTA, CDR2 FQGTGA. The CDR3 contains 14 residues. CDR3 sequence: CASSSGTSRETQYF. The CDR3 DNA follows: TGTGCCAGCAGCTCCGGGACTAGCCGGGAGACCCAGTACTTC.

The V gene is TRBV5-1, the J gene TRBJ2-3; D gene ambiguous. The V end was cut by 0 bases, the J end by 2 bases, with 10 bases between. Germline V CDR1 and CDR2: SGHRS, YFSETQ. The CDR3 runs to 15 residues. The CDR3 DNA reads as TGCGCCAGCAGCTTGGATAGCCGACTCACAGATACGCAGTATTTT. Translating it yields CASSLDSRLTDTQYF. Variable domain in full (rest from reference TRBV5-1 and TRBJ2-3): KAGVTQTPRYLIKTRGQQVTLSCSPISGHRSVSWYQQTPGQGLQFLFEYFSETQRNKGNFPGRFSGRQFSNSRSEMNVSTLELGDSALYLCASSLDSRLTDTQYFGPGTRLTVL.

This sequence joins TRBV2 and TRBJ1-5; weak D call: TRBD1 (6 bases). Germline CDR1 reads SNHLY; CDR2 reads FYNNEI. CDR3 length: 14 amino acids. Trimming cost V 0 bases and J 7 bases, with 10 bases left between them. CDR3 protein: CASSEARGGQPQHF. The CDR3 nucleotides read TGTGCCAGCAGTGAAGCGCGTGGGGGCCAGCCCCAGCATTTT.

The CDR3 reads CSVGLRLAVLDEQFF. Here the CDR3 DNA reads TGCAGCGTTGGTTTGCGACTAGCAGTACTGGATGAGCAGTTCTTC. The gene calls are TRBV29-1 and TRBJ2-1, with TRBD2 matching 7 bases. There are 15 residues in the CDR3. With 4 bases clipped from V and 8 bases from J, the junction kept 14 bases outside the gene matches. Germline V lookup: CDR1 SQVTM, CDR2 ANQGSEA.

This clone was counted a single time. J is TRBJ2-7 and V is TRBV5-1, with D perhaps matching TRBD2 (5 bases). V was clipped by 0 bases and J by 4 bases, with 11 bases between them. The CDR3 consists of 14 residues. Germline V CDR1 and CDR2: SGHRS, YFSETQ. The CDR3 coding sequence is TGCGCCAGCAGCTTGGTTGAGGGCTGGTACGAGCAGTACTTC. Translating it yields CASSLVEGWYEQYF.

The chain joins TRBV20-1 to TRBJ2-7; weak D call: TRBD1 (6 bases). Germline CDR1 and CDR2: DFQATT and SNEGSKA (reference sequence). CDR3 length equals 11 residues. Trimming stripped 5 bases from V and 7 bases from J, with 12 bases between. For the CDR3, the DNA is TGCAGTGCTCGGACAGTGGGGGAGCAGTACTTC. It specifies CSARTVGEQYF.

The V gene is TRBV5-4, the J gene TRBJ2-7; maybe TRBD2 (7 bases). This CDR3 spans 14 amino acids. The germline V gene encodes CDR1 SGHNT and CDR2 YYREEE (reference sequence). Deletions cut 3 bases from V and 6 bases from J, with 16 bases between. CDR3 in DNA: TGTGCCAGCAGCTGGGAATGGAGGGGGGGCGAGCAGTACTTC. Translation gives CASSWEWRGGEQYF. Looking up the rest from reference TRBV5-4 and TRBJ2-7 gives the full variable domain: ETGVTQSPTHLIKTRGQQVTLRCSSQSGHNTVSWYQQALGQGPQFIFQYYREEENGRGNFPPRFSGLQFPNYSSELNVNALELDDSALYLCASSWEWRGGEQYFGPGTRLTVT.

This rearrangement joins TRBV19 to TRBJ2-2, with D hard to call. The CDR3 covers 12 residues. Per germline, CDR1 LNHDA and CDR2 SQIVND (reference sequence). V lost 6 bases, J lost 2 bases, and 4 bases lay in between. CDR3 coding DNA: TGTGCCAGTAGGCTAAACACCGGGGAGCTGTTTTTT. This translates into CASRLNTGELFF.

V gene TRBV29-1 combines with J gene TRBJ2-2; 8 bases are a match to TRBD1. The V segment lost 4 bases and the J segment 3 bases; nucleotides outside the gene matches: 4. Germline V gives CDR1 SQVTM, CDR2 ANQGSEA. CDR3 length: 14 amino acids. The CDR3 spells CSVVGTGYTGELFF. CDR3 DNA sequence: TGCAGCGTTGTCGGGACAGGATACACCGGGGAGCTGTTTTTT.

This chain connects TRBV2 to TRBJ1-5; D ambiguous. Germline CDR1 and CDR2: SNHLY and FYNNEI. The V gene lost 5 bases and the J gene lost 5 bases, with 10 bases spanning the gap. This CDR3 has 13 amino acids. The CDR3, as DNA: TGTGCCAGCAGTTACATCGGGGATCAGCCCCAGCATTTT. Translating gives CASSYIGDQPQHF.

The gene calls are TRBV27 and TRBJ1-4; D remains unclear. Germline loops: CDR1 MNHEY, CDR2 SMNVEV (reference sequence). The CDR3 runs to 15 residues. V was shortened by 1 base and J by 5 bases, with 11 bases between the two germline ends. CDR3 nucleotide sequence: TGTGCCAGCAGTTTATGGGCAGCACAGAATGAAAAACTGTTTTTT. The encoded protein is CASSLWAAQNEKLFF.

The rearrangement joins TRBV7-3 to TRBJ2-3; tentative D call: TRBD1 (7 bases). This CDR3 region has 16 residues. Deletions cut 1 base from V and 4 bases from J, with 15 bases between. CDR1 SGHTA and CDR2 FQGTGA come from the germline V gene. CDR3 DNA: TGTGCCAGCAGCTTAATAGGAGGGGGCGCACCAGATACGCAGTATTTT. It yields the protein CASSLIGGGAPDTQYF.

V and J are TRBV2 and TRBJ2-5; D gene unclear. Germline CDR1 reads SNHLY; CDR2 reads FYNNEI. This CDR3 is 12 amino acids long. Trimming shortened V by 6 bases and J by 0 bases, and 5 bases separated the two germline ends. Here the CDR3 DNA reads TGTGCCAGCAGACTATACCAAGAGACCCAGTACTTC. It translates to CASRLYQETQYF. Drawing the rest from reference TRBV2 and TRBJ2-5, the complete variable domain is EPEVTQTPSHQVTQMGQEVILRCVPISNHLYFYWYRQILGQKVEFLVSFYNNEISEKSEIFDDQFSVERPDGSNFTLKIRSTKLEDSAMYFCASRLYQETQYFGPGTRLLVL.

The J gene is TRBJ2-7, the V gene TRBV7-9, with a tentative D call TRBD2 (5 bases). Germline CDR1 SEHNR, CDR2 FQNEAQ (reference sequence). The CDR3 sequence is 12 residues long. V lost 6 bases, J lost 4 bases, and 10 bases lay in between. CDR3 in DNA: TGTGCCAGCAGACATGGGGAGTACGAGCAGTACTTC. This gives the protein CASRHGEYEQYF.

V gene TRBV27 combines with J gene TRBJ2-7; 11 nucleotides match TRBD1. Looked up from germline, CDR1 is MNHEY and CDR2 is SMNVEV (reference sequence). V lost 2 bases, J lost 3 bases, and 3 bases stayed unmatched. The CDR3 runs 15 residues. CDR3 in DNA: TGTGCCAGCAGTTTAACCGGGACAGGGGGCTACGAGCAGTACTTC. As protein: CASSLTGTGGYEQYF.

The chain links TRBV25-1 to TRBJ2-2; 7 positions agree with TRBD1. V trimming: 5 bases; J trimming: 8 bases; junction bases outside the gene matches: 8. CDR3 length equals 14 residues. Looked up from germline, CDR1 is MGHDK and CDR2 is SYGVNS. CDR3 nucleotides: TGTGCCAGCAGTCGTTGGCAGGGGGAGGGGGAGCTGTTTTTT. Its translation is CASSRWQGEGELFF. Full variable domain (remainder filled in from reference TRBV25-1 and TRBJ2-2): EADIYQTPRYLVIGTGKKITLECSQTMGHDKMYWYQQDPGMELHLIHYSYGVNSTEKGDLSSESTVSRIRTEHFPLTLESARPSHTSQYLCASSRWQGEGELFFGEGSRLTVL.

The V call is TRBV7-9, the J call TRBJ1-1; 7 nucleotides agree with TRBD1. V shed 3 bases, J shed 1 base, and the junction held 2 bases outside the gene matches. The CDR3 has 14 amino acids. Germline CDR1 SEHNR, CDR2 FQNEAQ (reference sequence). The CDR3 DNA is TGTGCCAGCAGCTTCCGGACAGGGAACACTGAAGCTTTCTTT. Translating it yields CASSFRTGNTEAFF.

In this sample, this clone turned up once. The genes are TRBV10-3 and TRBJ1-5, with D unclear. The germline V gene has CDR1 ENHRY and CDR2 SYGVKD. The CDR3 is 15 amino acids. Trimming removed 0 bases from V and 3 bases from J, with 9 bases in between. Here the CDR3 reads CAISESEQINQPQHF. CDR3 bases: TGTGCCATCAGTGAGTCGGAGCAGATCAATCAGCCCCAGCATTTT.

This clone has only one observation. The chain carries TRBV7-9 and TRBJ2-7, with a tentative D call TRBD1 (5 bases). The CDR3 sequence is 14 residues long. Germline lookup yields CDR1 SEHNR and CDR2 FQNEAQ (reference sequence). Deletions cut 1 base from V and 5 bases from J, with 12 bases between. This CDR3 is CASSLEVRVHEQYF. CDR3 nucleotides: TGTGCCAGCAGCTTAGAGGTCAGGGTCCACGAGCAGTACTTC.

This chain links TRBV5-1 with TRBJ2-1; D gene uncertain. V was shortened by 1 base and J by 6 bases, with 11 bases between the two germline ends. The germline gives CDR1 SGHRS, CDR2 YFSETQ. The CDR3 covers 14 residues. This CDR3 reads CASSLLTVSNEQFF. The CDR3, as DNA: TGCGCCAGCAGCTTGTTAACGGTCTCCAATGAGCAGTTCTTC.

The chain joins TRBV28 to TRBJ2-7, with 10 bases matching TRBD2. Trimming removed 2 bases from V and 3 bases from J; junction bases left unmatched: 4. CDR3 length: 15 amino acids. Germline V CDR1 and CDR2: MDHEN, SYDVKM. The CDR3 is CASSLELAGGYEQYF. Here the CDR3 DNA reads TGTGCCAGCAGTTTAGAGTTAGCGGGAGGCTACGAGCAGTACTTC.

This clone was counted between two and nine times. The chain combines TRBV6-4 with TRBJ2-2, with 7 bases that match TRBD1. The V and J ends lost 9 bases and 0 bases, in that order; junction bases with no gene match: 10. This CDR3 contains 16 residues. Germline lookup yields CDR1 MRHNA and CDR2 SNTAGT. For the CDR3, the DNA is TGTGCCAGGACCAACCCGGGACAGTCGAACACCGGGGAGCTGTTTTTT. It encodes CARTNPGQSNTGELFF.

In DNA, the CDR3 is TGTGCCAGTAGTGTCGCAGGAGGCCAAGAGACCCAGTACTTC. It specifies CASSVAGGQETQYF. The chain links TRBV19 to TRBJ2-5; D may be TRBD2 (5 bases). The CDR3 runs 14 residues. V shed 5 bases and J shed 1 base, with 11 bases lying between them. Germline CDR1 is LNHDA and CDR2 is SQIVND (reference sequence).

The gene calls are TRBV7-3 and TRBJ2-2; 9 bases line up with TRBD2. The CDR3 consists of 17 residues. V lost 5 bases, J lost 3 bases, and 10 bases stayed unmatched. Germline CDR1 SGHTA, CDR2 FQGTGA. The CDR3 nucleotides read TGTGCCAGCAGCGATCTTGCGGGAGGGCCGGACACCGGGGAGCTGTTTTTT. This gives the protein CASSDLAGGPDTGELFF.

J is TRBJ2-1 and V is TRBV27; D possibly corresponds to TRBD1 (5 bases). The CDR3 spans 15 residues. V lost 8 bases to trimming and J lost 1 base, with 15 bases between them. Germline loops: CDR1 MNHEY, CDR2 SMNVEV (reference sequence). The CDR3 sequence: CASVVGQGSYNEQFF. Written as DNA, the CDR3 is TGTGCCAGCGTTGTGGGTCAGGGTTCCTACAATGAGCAGTTCTTC.

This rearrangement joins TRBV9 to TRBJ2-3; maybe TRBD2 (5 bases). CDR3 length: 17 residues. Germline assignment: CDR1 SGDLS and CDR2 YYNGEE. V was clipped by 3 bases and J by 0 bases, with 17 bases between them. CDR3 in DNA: TGTGCCAGCAGCGGAGTTTCCGGGCTAGCCAGCACAGATACGCAGTATTTT. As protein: CASSGVSGLASTDTQYF.

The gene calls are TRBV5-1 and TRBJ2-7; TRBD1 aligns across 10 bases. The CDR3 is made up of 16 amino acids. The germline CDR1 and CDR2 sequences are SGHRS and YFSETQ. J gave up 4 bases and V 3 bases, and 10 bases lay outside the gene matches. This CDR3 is CASSSSPGTGVYEQYF. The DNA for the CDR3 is TGCGCCAGCAGCTCCTCCCCCGGGACAGGGGTGTACGAGCAGTACTTC.

This chain's CDR3 is CASSLPGLASGRAYEQYF. As DNA, the CDR3 is TGTGCCAGCAGCCTCCCGGGCCTGGCTAGCGGGAGGGCCTACGAGCAGTACTTC. This rearrangement joins TRBV11-1 to TRBJ2-7; 12 positions match TRBD2. Germline V lookup: CDR1 SGHAT, CDR2 FQDESV (reference sequence). This CDR3 is 18 amino acids long. Unmatched junction bases numbered 13, after V lost 5 bases and J lost 2 bases.